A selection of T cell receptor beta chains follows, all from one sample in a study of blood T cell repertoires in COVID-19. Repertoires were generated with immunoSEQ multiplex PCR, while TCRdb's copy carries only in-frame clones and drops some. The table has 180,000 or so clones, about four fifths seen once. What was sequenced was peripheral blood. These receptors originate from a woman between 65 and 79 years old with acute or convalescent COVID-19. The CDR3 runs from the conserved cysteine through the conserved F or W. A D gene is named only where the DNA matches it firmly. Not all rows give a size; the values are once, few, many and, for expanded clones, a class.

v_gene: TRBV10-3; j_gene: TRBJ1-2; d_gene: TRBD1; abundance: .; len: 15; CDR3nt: TGTGCCATCAGTGCCGAACAGGGGGCGAATTATGGCTACACCTTC; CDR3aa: CAISAEQGANYGYTF
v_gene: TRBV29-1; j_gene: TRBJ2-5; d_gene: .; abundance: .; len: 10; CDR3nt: TGCAGCGCCCTACAAGAGACCCAGTACTTC; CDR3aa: CSALQETQYF
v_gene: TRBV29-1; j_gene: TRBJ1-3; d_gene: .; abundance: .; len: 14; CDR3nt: TGCAGCGTTGTTTCACCGAGCTCTGGAAACACCATATATTTT; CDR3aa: CSVVSPSSGNTIYF
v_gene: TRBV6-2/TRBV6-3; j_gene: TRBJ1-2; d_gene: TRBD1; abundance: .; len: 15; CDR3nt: TGTGCCAGCAGTTATCTCGACAGGGGGGTCTATGGCTACACCTTC; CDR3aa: CASSYLDRGVYGYTF
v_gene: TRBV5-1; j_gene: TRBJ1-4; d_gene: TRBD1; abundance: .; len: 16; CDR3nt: TGCGCCAGCAGCTTGGCCGGGACAGGGGTAGAGGAAAAACTGTTTTTT; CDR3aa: CASSLAGTGVEEKLFF
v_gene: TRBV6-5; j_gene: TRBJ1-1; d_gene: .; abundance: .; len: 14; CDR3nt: TGTGCCAGCAGGCCTTTACAGGGCGCAACTGAAGCTTTCTTT; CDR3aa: CASRPLQGATEAFF
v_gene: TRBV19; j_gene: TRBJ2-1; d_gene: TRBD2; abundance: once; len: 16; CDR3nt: TGTGCCAGTACCTCATCCCGGACTAGCGGCTACAATGAGCAGTTCTTC; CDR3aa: CASTSSRTSGYNEQFF
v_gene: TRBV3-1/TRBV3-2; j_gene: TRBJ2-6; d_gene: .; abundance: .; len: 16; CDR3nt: TGTGCCAGCAGCCAAGATTCAGTAGCAGGGGCCAACGTCCTGACTTTC; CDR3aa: CASSQDSVAGANVLTF
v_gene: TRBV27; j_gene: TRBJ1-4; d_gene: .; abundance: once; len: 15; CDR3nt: TGTGCCAGCCGGTCGGGGAGCTCAACTAATGAAAAACTGTTTTTT; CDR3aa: CASRSGSSTNEKLFF
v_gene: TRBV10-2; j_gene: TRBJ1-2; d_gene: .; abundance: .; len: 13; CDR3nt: TGCGCCAGCCTCCCGGGGATGAACTATGGCTACACCTTC; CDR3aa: CASLPGMNYGYTF
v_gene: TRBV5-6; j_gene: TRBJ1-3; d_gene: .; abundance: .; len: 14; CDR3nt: TGTGCCAGCAGCCTGGGCCCACAGGGAAACACCATATATTTT; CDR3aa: CASSLGPQGNTIYF
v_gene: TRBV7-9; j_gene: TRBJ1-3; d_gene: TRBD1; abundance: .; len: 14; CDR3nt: TGTGCCAGCAGACAGGGGGCTAATGGAAACACCATATATTTT; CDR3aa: CASRQGANGNTIYF
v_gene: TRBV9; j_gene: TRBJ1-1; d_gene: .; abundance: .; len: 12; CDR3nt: TGTGCCAGCAGCGTAGCTACTAGGCCCGCTTTCTTT; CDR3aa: CASSVATRPAFF
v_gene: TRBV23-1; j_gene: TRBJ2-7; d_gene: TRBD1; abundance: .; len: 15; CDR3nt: TGCGCCAGCAGTCCCCCGACAGGGGATGACTACGAGCAGTACTTC; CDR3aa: CASSPPTGDDYEQYF
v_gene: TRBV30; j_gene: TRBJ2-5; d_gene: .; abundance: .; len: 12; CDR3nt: TGTGCCTCGACGGAGGGACGGGAGACCCAGTACTTC; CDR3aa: CASTEGRETQYF
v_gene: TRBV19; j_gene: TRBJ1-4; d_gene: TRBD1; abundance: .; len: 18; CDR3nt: TGTGCCAGTAGTCCAGGGACAGGGGGACTGGCTCCTAATGAAAAACTGTTTTTT; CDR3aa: CASSPGTGGLAPNEKLFF
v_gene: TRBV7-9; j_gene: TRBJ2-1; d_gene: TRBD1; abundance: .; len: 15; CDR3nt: TGTGCCAGCAGCGTCGGACAGGGGTTCGACAATGAGCAGTTCTTC; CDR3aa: CASSVGQGFDNEQFF
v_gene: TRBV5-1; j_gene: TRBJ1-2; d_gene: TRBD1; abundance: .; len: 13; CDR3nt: TGCGCCAGCAGCGCGGGACAGGGGAATGGCTACACCTTC; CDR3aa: CASSAGQGNGYTF
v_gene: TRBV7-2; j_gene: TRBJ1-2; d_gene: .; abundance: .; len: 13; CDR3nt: TGTGCCAGCAGCTTACCAGAACGCTATGGCTACACCTTC; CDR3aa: CASSLPERYGYTF
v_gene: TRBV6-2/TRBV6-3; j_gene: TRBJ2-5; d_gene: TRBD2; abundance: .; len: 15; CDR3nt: TGTGCCAGCAGACCTACTAGCGGGAGTCTCCAGACCCAGTACTTC; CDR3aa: CASRPTSGSLQTQYF
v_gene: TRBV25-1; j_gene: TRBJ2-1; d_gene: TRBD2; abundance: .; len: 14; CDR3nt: TGTGCCAGCGGCACTAGCGGGGCATACAATGAGCAGTTCTTC; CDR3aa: CASGTSGAYNEQFF
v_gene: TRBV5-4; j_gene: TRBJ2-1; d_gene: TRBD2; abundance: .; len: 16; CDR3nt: TGTGCCAGCAGCTTGGTATCAGCGGGAGGCCACAATGAGCAGTTCTTC; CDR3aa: CASSLVSAGGHNEQFF
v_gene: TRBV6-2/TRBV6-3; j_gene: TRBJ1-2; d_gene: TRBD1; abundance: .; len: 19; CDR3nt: TGTGCCAGCAGTTACCCAATCGTCGTAACGGGGACAGGGGACTATGGCTACACCTTC; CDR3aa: CASSYPIVVTGTGDYGYTF
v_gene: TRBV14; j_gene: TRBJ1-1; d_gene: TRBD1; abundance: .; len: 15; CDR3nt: TGTGCCAGCAGCCGAGAGACAGGGCTTTATGCTGAAGCTTTCTTT; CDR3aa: CASSRETGLYAEAFF
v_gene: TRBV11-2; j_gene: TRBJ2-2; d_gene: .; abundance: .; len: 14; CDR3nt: TGTGCCAGCAGCCCGTTCACTTACACCGGGGAGCTGTTTTTT; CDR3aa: CASSPFTYTGELFF
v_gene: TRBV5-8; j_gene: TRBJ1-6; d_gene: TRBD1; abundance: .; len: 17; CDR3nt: TGTGCCAGCAGCGCGCTGACAGGGATCGGGTATAATTCACCCCTCCACTTT; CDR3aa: CASSALTGIGYNSPLHF
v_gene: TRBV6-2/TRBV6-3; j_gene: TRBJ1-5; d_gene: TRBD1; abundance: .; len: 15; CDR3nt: TGTGCCAGCAGTGGGGGACAGGCACCCCATCAGCCCCAGCATTTT; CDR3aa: CASSGGQAPHQPQHF
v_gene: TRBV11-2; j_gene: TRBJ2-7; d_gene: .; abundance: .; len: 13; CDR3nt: TGTGCCAGCAGCTTAGCCAGCTCCTACGAGCAGTACTTC; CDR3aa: CASSLASSYEQYF
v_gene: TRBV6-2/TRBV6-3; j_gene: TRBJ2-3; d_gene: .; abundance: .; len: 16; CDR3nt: TGTGCCAGCAGTTACCGGCGGGACCTCAGCACAGATACGCAGTATTTT; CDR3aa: CASSYRRDLSTDTQYF
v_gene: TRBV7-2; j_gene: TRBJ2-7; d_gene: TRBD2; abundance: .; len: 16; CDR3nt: TGTGCCAGCAGCTTAGCGTCGGGGGGGGGTCCCTACGAGCAGTACTTC; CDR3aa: CASSLASGGGPYEQYF
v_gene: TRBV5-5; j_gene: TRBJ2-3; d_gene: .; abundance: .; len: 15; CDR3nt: TGTGCCAGCAGCCCCCAGGGGCTTGATGCAGATACGCAGTATTTT; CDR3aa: CASSPQGLDADTQYF
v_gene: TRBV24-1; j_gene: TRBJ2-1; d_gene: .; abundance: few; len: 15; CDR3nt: TGTGCCACCAGTACGGATTCTCAGGGTTGGAATGAGCAGTTCTTC; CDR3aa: CATSTDSQGWNEQFF
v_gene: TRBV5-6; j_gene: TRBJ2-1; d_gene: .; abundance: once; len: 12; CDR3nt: TGTGCCAGCAGCTTTGAGAACAATGAGCAGTTCTTC; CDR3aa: CASSFENNEQFF
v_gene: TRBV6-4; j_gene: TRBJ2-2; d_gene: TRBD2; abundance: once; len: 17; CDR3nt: TGTGCCAGCAGTCCCCTTGGGACTAGCGTAAGAACCGGGGAGCTGTTTTTT; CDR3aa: CASSPLGTSVRTGELFF
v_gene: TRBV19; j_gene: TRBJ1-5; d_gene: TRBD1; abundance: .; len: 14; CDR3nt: TGTGCCAGTAGTATGACAGGGGAGAATCAGCCCCAGCATTTT; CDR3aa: CASSMTGENQPQHF
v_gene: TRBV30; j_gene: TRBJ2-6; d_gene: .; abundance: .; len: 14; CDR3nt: TGTGCCTGGGGCAGGGGAGCTGGGGCCAACGTCCTGACTTTC; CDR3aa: CAWGRGAGANVLTF
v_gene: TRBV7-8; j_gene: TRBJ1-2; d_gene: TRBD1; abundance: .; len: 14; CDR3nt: TGTGCCAGCAGCTTTCTTGACAGGGCAGATGGCTACACCTTC; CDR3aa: CASSFLDRADGYTF
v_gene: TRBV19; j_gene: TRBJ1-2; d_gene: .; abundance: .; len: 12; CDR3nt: TGTGCCAGTAGTATTAGCCAGTATGGCTACACCTTC; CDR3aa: CASSISQYGYTF
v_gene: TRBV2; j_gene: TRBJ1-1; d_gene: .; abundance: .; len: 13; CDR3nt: TGTGCCAGCTCCAAGGGCGGGGGAACTGAAGCTTTCTTT; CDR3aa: CASSKGGGTEAFF
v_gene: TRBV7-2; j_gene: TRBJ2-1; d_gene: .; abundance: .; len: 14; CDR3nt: TGTGCCAGCAGCTCCGCGGGACGCGCCCACGAGCAGTTCTTC; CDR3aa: CASSSAGRAHEQFF
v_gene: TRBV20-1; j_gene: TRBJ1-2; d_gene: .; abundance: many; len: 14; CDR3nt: TGCAGTGCTAGTCCTCCCACTGGAGAGTATGGCTACACCTTC; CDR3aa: CSASPPTGEYGYTF
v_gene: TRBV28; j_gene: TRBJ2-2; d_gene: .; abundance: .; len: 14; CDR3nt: TGTGCCAGCAGTTTCCCAGGGATCACCGGGGAGCTGTTTTTT; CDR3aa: CASSFPGITGELFF
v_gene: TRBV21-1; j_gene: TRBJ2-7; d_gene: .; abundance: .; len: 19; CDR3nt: TGTGCCAGCAGCAAAGAAGGACTAGCCGCCTTGTTGAGGTCCTACGAGCAGTACTTC; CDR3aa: CASSKEGLAALLRSYEQYF